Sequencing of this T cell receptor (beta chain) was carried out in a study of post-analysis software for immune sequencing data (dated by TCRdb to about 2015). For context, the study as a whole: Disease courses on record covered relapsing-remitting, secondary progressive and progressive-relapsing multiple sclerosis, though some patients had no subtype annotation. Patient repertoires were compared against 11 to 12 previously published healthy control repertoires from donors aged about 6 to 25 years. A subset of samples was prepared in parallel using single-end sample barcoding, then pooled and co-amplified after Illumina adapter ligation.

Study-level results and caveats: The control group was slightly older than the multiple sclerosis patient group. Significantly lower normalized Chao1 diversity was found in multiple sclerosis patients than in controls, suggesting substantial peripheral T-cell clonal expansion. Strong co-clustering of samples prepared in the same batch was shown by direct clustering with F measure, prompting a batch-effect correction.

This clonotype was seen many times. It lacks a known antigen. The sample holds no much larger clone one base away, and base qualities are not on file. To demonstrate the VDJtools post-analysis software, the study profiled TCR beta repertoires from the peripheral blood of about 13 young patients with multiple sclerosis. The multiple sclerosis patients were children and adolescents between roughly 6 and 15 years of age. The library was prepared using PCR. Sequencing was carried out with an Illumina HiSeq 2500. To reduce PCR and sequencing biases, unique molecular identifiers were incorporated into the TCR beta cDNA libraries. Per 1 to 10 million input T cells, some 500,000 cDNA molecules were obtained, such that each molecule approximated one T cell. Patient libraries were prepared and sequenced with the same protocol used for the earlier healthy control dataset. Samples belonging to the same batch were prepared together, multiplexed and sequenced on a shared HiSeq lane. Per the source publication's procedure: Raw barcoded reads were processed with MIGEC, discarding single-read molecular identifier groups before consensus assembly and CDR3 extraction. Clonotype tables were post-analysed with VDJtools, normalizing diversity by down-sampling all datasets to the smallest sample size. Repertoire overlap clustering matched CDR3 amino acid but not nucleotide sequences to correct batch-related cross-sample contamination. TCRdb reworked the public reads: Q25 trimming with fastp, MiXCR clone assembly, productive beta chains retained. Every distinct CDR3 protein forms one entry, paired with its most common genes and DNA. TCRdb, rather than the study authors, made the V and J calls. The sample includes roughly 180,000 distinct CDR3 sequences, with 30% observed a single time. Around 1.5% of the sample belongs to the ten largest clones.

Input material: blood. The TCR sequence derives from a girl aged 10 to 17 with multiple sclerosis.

CDR3 reads: CASSPDTDTQYF. The nucleotide sequence is given as TGTGCCAGCAGCCCCGACACAGATACGCAGTATTTT. The rearranged chain carries TRBV7-9 and TRBJ2-3; the D gene assignment is ambiguous. Cut back by 5 bases and 2 bases, the V and J ends lie 5 bases apart. Inclusive of the bounding cysteine and phenylalanine, the CDR3 is 12 residues long. Of all the DNA, just the CDR3 is kept, 36 bases in frame from base 1. Sequences SEHNR (CDR1) and FQNEAQ (CDR2) are obtained from the germline V gene (reference sequence). The CDR3 plus the reference TRBV7-9 and TRBJ2-3 genes for the other parts give the full variable domain: DTGVSQNPRHKITKRGQNVTFRCDPISEHNRLYWYRQTLGQGPEFLTYFQNEAQLEKSRLLSDRFSAERPKGSFSTLEIQRTEQGDSAMYLCASSPDTDTQYFGPGTRLTVL.